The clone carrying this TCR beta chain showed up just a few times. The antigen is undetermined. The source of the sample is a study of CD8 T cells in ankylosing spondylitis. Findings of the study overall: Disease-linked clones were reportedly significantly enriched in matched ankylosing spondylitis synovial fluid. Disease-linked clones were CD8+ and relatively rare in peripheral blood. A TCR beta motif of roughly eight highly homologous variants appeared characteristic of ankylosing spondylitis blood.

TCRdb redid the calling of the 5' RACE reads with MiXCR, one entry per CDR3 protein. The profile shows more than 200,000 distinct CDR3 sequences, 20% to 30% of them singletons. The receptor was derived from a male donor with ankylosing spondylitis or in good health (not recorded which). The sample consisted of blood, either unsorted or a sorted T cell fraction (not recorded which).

The CDR3: CSARVASRRDNEQFF. Written as DNA, the CDR3 is TGCAGTGCTAGAGTGGCGTCCAGGAGGGACAATGAGCAGTTCTTC. This chain connects TRBV20-1 to TRBJ2-1; weak D call: TRBD2 (6 bases). Looked up from germline, CDR1 is DFQATT and CDR2 is SNEGSKA (reference sequence). With 1 base removed from V and 5 bases from J, the gap between germline ends came to 15 bases. This CDR3 has 15 amino acids.